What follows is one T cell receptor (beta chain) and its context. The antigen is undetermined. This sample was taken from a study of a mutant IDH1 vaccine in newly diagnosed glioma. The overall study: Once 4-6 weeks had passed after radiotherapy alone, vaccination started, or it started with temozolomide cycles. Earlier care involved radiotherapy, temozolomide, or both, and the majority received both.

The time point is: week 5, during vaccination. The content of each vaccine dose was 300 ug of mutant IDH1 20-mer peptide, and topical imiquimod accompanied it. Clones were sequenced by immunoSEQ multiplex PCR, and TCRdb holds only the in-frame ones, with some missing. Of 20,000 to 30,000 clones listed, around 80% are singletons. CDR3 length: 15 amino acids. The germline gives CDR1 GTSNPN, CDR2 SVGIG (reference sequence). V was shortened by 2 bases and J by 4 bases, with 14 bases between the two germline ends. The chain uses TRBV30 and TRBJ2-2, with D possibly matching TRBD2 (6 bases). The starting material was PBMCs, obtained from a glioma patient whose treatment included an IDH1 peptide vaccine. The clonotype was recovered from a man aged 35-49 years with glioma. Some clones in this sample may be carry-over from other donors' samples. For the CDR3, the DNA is TGTGCCTGGAGTCCCACGGGGGTGAGCACCGGGGAGCTGTTTTTT. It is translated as CAWSPTGVSTGELFF.